The source of this T cell receptor (beta chain) is a study of response to subunit inactivated influenza vaccine. V lost 10 bases, J lost 4 bases, and 16 bases stayed unmatched. The CDR3 is made up of 16 amino acids. CDR1 is SNHLY and CDR2 is FYNNEI in the germline V gene. This clonotype showed up just a few times. Via MiXCR, TCRdb re-called the RT-PCR reads, giving one row per CDR3 protein. The data show hundreds of thousands of distinct CDR3 sequences, about 18% seen once. The material was PBMCs from blood, obtained 5 to 6 days after vaccination. The rearrangement links TRBV2 to TRBJ2-7; the match to TRBD2 covers 10 bases. This TCR derives from a man in his forties or fifties who received an inactivated influenza vaccine. DNA of the CDR3: TGTGCCATACGGGGGCTAGCGGGAGAATCCAGATACGAGCAGTACTTC. Translation gives CAIRGLAGESRYEQYF.